This T cell receptor (beta chain) was observed in a study of blood T cell repertoires in COVID-19 (TCRdb year 2020). For the wider study: Samples covering the acute and convalescent phases of COVID-19 were provided by collaborators in the United States, Italy and Spain. The material from the prospective study consisted of cDNA or gDNA derived from T cells, B-cell-depleted T cells, or PBMCs. The dataset comprised deeply sampled blood TCRbeta repertoires from subjects exposed to, actively infected with, or recovered from COVID-19. The repertoires were made available in a free public database intended to serve as a resource for research on the immune response to SARS-CoV-2. The samples were drawn from the first 160 participants of the ongoing ImmuneRACE study and from over a thousand subjects provided by 6 global collaborators. A de-identified subject ID, COVID-19 status, age in years and sex were almost always included in the sample metadata. Where available, HLA class I and class II types were obtained from metadata supplied by the sample provider rather than from assay-based typing. General findings and caveats noted by the study authors: Clinical and demographic metadata were provided uncurated, with the amount varying by source and participant.

The collaborating institutions used their own protocols to collect whole blood in K2EDTA tubes. For TCRbeta analysis, collaborators shipped samples as frozen whole blood, isolated PBMCs, or DNA extracted from either of those sample types. Points on this clone: The clone's antigen remains unknown. Base qualities are not at hand, and no much larger clone is one base apart.

TCRbeta CDR3 regions were amplified from genomic DNA using the immunoSEQ Assay, a bias-controlled multiplex PCR. From the authors' description of their analysis: The number of nucleated cells in each sample was estimated by amplification of reference gene primers within the assay. To quantify the absolute abundance of each unique TCRbeta CDR3 rearrangement, sequence reads were collapsed and filtered. For each sample, productive Simpson clonality was calculated as the square root of Simpson's diversity index over productive rearrangements. TCRdb provides this immuneACCESS table in a form limited to in-frame rearrangements. Some clones are lacking; in checked studies, under half of them reflect an unresolved V gene, and why the rest are absent is not known. The V and J calls and clone size were taken over from that table, and D and trimming were inferred from the DNA. The table for this sample lists fewer than 70,000 clones; roughly four fifths of them were counted only once. The leading ten clones occupy roughly 9.7% of the sample.

Ends trimmed: V by 1 base, J by 0 bases; bases unmatched to a gene: 2. Including the terminal cysteine and phenylalanine, the CDR3 comprises 16 residues. Solely the CDR3 DNA is kept, with 48 bases framed from the first base. The germline V gene (reference sequence) provides CDR1 SEHNR and CDR2 FQNEAQ. Sequencing was performed on peripheral blood. The chain couples TRBV7-9 to TRBJ2-2, with TRBD1 identical over 7 junction bases. The clonotype originates from a woman older than 75 with acute or convalescent COVID-19. DNA sequence: TGTGCCAGCAGCTTAGTGGGACAGACGAACACCGGGGAGCTGTTTTTT. It encodes CASSLVGQTNTGELFF.